This T cell receptor (beta chain) was identified during a study of T cell responses to AZD1222 COVID-19 vaccine. Study observations and caveats: Repertoire samples came only from after the peak T cell response. Across spike, vaccine-associated CD4 TCRs were found, dominant at 160-218 and 743-854. Females made up more of the donors, who were largely white British, and clonal diversity may have come out too low.

This clone was counted a single time. Its specificity is unknown. The data were produced by immunoSEQ multiplex PCR, yet TCRdb's version contains in-frame clones alone and is incomplete. The sample yields fewer than 45,000 clones, 83% seen once. Trimming removed 2 bases from V and 3 bases from J, with 7 bases in between. The CDR3 covers 13 residues. Germline V lookup: CDR1 MNHEY, CDR2 SVGEGT. The sequenced sample was peripheral blood, obtained on day 0 of AZD1222 vaccination. V is TRBV6-2 or TRBV6-3 and J is TRBJ1-2, with no clear D. The TCR sequence derives from an adult in good health. DNA of the CDR3: TGTGCCAGCAGTTACCTTGGGGACTATGGCTACACCTTC. Translated: CASSYLGDYGYTF.